These T cell receptor beta chains were read from a single sample in a study of shared clonotypes between healthy human individuals. Method: immunoSEQ multiplex PCR; TCRdb's copy keeps in-frame clones and lacks some. The data show over 2 million clones, around 95% seen once. Material: naive CD4+ T cells sorted from blood. The receptors come from a man aged 18 to 29 in good health. Each CDR3 is given without its conserved first and last residue. The size entry is marked missing in some rows and otherwise reads once, few, many or a size class.

j_gene	abundance	v_gene	CDR3aa
TRBJ2-7	-	TRBV5-1	ASSMDRVGVEQY
TRBJ1-1	-	TRBV6-5	ASSPWGSEAF
TRBJ1-5	-	TRBV18	ASSLRGRIQPQH
TRBJ1-6	-	TRBV5-4	ASRTTGNGNSPLH
TRBJ1-1	-	TRBV25-1	ASIGTRPEAF
TRBJ2-1	-	TRBV5-1	ASSPLNGRQGEQF
TRBJ2-7	once	TRBV19	ASSTPRGNAYEQY
TRBJ1-1	-	TRBV6-5	ASSSLGLETEAF
TRBJ2-6	-	TRBV18	ASSPPTGANVLT
TRBJ2-7	-	TRBV7-6	ASSLSLAWQGNHEQY
TRBJ2-7	-	TRBV5-1	ASSFGPENFSYEQY
TRBJ2-1	-	TRBV9	ASSPPGLAAGEQF
TRBJ2-7	-	TRBV28	ASNVAGDEQY
TRBJ2-5	once	TRBV7-2	ASSDTPTETQY
TRBJ2-7	-	TRBV11-2	ASSLDRMDEQY
TRBJ1-2	-	TRBV7-8	ASSDRLFNYGYT
TRBJ2-3	-	TRBV5-4	ASSLGGTDTQY
TRBJ2-1	-	TRBV9	ASSGPTSGPYNEQF
TRBJ1-3	-	TRBV5-6	ASSLGGNAGNTIY
TRBJ2-7	-	TRBV6-1	ASSGVVGEQY
TRBJ2-3	-	TRBV21-1	ASSAEGRGTFSSTDTQY
TRBJ2-7	-	TRBV2	ASMLQVGVEQY
TRBJ1-2	once	TRBV28	ASSTGGWGVYGYT
TRBJ1-2	-	TRBV6-1	ASSEEGAYGYT
TRBJ1-5	-	TRBV30	AWKDRDYSNQPQH
TRBJ2-5	-	TRBV6-5	ASSSLTGGQETQY
TRBJ2-7	-	TRBV30	AWSVLQGDREQY
TRBJ2-7	-	TRBV7-2	ASSLVSRDYEQY
TRBJ1-2	-	TRBV30	AWSVMSTAPGYT
TRBJ2-2	-	TRBV30	AWTRGNTGELF
TRBJ2-3	-	TRBV5-1	ASSLEGRVTDTQY
TRBJ2-7	-	TRBV5-1	ASSLAGDNYEQY
TRBJ2-1	-	TRBV27	ASSPVRGLAVNEQF
TRBJ2-7	-	TRBV5-1	ASSLRGAYEQY
TRBJ1-4	-	TRBV2	ARRSLDEKLF
TRBJ2-7	-	TRBV6-1	ASRRTGDEQY
TRBJ2-1	-	TRBV7-9	ASSQSRDLHEQF
TRBJ2-3	-	TRBV6-6	ASVLREYADTQY
TRBJ1-4	-	TRBV11-2	ASSLQGLGEKLF
TRBJ1-1	-	TRBV19	ASSNGQGFGRAF
TRBJ2-1	-	TRBV9	ASSVSSRGLAGVLVPHEQF
TRBJ2-3	once	TRBV2	ATPHGANTDTQY
TRBJ2-6	-	TRBV7-9	ASSRAGRTGANVLT
TRBJ1-4	-	TRBV28	ASSVLQGASEKLF
TRBJ1-4	-	TRBV7-6	ASSLRGESGPNEKLF
TRBJ2-5	-	TRBV10-3	AISNGTAKETQY
TRBJ1-3	-	TRBV6-5	ASSFARAGGGNTIY
TRBJ2-3	-	TRBV5-6	ASSLYRGHDTQY
TRBJ2-5	-	TRBV6-6	ASSYRGGQETQY
TRBJ2-2	-	TRBV5-4	ASSLASSDTGELF
TRBJ1-4	-	TRBV7-9	ASSLAWGFQGEKLF
TRBJ1-2	-	TRBV28	ASSITGTGGARGYT
TRBJ1-4	-	TRBV5-4	ASSLYEGKLF